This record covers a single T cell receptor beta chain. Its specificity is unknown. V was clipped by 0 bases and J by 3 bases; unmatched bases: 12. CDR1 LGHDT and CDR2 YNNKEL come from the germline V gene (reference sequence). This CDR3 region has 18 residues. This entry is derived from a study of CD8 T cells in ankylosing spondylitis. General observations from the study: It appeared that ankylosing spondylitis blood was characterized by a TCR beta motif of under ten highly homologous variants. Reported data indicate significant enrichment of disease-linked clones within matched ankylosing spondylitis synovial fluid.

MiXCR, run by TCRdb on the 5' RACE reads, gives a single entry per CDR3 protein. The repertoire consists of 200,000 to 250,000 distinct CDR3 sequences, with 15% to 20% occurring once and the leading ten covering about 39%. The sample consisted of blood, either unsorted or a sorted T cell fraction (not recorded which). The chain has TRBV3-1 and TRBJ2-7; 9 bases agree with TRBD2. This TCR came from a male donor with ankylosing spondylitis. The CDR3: CASSQEVGRGGGLYEQYF. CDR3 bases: TGTGCCAGCAGCCAAGAGGTGGGGCGGGGGGGCGGTCTCTACGAGCAGTACTTC.